The rows below give T cell receptor beta chains drawn from one sample of a study of human CD8 memory T cell subsets. TCRdb derives one entry per CDR3 protein from the 5' RACE reads, leaving out DNA. The sample's table shows 6,500 to 8,000 distinct CDR3 sequences. Sequenced material: CD8+ T cells from PBMCs. These receptors were taken from a human donor in good health. Both conserved end residues are part of each CDR3. Clone size appears in some rows only: once, few, many, or a class for an expanded clone.

>NA|TRBJ2-7|TRBV7-2
CASSFHDEQYF
>NA|TRBJ2-7|TRBV28
CASSQIPGTRNYEQYF
>NA|TRBJ2-1|TRBV28
CASSSENIELAGVIDEQFF
>NA|TRBJ1-5|TRBV28
CASSFWTENQPQHF
>NA|TRBJ2-1|TRBV20-1
CSARDFSGSLNEQFF
>medium-sized|TRBJ2-7|TRBV5-1
CASSLRGNRPEAGVTYEQYF
>NA|TRBJ2-1|TRBV29-1
CSVDGYGLAWNEQFF
>NA|TRBJ2-7|TRBV6-6
CASSISRPGGPREQYF
>NA|TRBJ2-1|TRBV6-5
CASRAGTGGYEQFF
>NA|TRBJ2-3|TRBV28
CASSGPSSGQYF
>NA|TRBJ2-1|TRBV28
CASSLSVVAHEQFF
>NA|TRBJ2-1|TRBV10-3
CAISEWTSGNYNEQFF
>NA|TRBJ2-1|TRBV19
CASRWGSDYNEQFF